This T cell receptor (beta chain) came from a study of T cell repertoires in cytomegalovirus infection. About the study: Both a matching HLA type and CMV infection were indicated by public TCR beta signatures.

TCRdb re-called the reads with MiXCR, one entry per CDR3 protein. The sample has roughly 46,000 distinct CDR3 sequences; 20% are singletons. V lost 4 bases, J lost 0 bases, and 4 bases stayed unmatched. The CDR3 consists of 16 residues. Germline-derived CDR1 and CDR2 are SGHVS and FQNEAQ. This clonotype came up many times. Its antigen is as yet unknown. Study results and limitations: The response measured ex vivo was dominated by TCR beta clonotypes (HLA-C-restricted and CMV-specific). The cumulative frequency of public TCR beta families identified carriers of CMV plus the relevant HLA.

Sequenced: PBMCs, sequenced either directly or after in vitro stimulation (not recorded which). The TCR originated in a human donor in good health (CMV status not recorded). Some clones in this sample may be carry-over from other donors' samples. The genes are TRBV7-8 and TRBJ2-1; 9 bases align to TRBD2. CDR3 residues: CASSSSGESSYNEQFF. The CDR3 DNA reads TGTGCCAGCAGCTCTAGCGGGGAGAGCTCCTACAATGAGCAGTTCTTC. Complete variable domain (other parts from reference TRBV7-8 and TRBJ2-1): GAGVSQSPRYKVAKRGQDVALRCDPISGHVSLFWYQQALGQGPEFLTYFQNEAQLDKSGLPSDRFFAERPEGSVSTLKIQRTQQEDSAVYLCASSSSGESSYNEQFFGPGTRLTVL.